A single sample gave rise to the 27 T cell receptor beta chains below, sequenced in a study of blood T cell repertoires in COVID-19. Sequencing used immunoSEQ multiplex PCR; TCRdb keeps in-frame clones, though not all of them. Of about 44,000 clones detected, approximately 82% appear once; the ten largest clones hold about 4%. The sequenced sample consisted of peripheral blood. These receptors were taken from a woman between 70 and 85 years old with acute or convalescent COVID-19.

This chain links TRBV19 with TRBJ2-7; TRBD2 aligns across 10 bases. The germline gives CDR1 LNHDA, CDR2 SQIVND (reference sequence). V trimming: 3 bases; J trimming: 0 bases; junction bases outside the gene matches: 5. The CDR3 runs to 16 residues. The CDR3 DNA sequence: TGTGCCAGTAGTATGGGAGCTAGCGGGAGCTCCTACGAGCAGTACTTC. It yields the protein CASSMGASGSSYEQYF.

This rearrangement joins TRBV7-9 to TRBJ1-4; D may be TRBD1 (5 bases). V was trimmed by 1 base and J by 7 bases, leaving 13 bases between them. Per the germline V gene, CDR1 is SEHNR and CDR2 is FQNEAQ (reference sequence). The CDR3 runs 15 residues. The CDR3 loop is CASSLVVGAGEKLFF. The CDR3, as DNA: TGTGCCAGCAGCTTAGTGGTAGGGGCCGGTGAAAAACTGTTTTTT.

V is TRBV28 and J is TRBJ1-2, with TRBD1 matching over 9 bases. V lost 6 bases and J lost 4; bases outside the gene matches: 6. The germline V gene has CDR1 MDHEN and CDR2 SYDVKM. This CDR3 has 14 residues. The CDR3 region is CASRDRDRVYGYTF. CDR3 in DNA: TGTGCCAGCAGGGACCGGGACAGGGTCTATGGCTACACCTTC.

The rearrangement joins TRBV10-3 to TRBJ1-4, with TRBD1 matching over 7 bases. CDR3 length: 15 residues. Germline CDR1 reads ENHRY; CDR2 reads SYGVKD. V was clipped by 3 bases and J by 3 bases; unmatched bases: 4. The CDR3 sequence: CAISDRGTANEKLFF. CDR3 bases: TGTGCCATCAGTGATCGTGGGACAGCTAATGAAAAACTGTTTTTT.

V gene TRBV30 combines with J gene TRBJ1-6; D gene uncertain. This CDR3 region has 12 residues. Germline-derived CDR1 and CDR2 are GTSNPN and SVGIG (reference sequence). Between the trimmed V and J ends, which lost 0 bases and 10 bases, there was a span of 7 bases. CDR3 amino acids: CAWSVRGSPLHF. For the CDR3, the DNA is TGTGCCTGGAGTGTACGGGGATCACCCCTCCACTTT. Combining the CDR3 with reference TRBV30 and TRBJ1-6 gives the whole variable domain SQTIHQWPATLVQPVGSPLSLECTVEGTSNPNLYWYRQAAGRGLQLLFYSVGIGQISSEVPQNLSASRPQDRQFILSSKKLLLSDSGFYLCAWSVRGSPLHFGNGTRLTVT.

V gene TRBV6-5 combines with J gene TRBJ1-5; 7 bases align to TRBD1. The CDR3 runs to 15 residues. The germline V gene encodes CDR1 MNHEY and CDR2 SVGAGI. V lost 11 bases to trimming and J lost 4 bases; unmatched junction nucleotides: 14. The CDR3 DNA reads TGTGCCTGCCAACGGAACGGGGACAGTAATCAGCCCCAGCATTTT. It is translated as CACQRNGDSNQPQHF.

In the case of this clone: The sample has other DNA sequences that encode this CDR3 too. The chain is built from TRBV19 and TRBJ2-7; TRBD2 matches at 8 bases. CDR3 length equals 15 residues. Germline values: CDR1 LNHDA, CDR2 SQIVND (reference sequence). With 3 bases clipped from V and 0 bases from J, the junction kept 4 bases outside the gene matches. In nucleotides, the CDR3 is TGTGCCAGTAGTATGGGCGGGAGGAGCTCCTACGAGCAGTACTTC. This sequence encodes CASSMGGRSSYEQYF.

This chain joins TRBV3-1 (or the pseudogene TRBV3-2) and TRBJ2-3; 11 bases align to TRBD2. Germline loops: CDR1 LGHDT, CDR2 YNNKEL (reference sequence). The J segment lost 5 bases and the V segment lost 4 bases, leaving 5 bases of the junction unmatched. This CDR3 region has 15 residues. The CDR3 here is CASSPRGTSGDTQYF. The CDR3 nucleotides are TGTGCCAGCAGCCCTAGAGGGACTAGCGGAGATACGCAGTATTTT.

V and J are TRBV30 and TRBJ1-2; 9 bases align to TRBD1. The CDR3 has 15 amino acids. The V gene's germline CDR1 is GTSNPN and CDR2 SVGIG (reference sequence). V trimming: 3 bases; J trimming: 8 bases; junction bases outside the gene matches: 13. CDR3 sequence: CAWSFGGTGPGGYTF. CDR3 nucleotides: TGTGCCTGGAGCTTCGGCGGGACAGGGCCTGGGGGCTACACCTTC.

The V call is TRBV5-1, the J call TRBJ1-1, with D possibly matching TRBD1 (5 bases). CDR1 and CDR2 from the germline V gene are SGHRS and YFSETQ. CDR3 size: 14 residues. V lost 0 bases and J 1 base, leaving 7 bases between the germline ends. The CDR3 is CASSLARANTEAFF. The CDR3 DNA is TGCGCCAGCAGCTTGGCCAGGGCGAACACTGAAGCTTTCTTT.

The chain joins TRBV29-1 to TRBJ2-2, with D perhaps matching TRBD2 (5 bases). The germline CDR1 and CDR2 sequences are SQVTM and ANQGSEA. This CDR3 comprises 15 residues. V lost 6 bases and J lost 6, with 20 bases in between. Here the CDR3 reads CSVFQGSGVAGELFF. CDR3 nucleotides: TGCAGCGTCTTCCAAGGGAGTGGGGTCGCCGGGGAGCTGTTTTTT.

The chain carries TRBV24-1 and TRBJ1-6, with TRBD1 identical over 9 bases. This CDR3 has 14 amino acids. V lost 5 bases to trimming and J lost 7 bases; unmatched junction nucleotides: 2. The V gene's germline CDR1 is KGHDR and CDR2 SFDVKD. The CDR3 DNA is TGTGCCACCAGTGCTGGGACAGGGAATTCACCCCTCCACTTT. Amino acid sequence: CATSAGTGNSPLHF.

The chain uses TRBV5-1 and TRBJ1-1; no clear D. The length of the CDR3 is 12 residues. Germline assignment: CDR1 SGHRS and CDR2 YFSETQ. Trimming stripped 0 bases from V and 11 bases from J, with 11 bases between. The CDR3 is CASSLASERAFF. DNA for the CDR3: TGCGCCAGCAGCTTGGCTTCGGAGAGGGCTTTCTTT.

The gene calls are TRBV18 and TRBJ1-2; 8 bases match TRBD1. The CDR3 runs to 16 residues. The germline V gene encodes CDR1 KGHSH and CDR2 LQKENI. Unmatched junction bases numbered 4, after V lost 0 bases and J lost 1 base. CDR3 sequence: CASSPPSTGVNYGYTF. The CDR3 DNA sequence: TGTGCCAGCTCACCACCGTCGACAGGGGTTAACTATGGCTACACCTTC.

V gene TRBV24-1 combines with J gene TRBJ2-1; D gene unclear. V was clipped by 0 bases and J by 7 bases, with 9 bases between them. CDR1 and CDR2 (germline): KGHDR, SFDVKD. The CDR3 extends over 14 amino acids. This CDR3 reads CATSDLLRRNEQFF. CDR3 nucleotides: TGTGCCACCAGTGATTTGCTCCGCCGGAATGAGCAGTTCTTC.

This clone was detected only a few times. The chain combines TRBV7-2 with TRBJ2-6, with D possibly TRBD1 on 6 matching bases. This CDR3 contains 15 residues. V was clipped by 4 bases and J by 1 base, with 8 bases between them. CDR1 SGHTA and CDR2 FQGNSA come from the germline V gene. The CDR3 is CASSSGQSGANVLTF. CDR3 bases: TGTGCCAGCAGCTCCGGACAGTCTGGGGCCAACGTCCTGACTTTC.

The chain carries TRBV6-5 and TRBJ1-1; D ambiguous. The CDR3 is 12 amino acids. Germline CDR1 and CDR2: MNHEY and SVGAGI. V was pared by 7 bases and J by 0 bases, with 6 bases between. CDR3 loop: CASTIMNTEAFF. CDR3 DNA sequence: TGTGCCAGCACCATCATGAACACTGAAGCTTTCTTT.

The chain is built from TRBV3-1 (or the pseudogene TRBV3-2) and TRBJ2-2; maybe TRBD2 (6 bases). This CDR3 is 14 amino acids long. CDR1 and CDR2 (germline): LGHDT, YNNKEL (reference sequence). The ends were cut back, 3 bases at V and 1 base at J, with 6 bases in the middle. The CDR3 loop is CASSHSGNTGELFF. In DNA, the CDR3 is TGTGCCAGCAGCCATAGCGGGAACACCGGGGAGCTGTTTTTT.

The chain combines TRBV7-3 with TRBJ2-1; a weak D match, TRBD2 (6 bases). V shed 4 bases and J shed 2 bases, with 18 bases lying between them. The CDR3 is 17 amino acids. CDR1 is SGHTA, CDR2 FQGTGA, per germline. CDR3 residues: CASSSTPGAGTYNEQFF. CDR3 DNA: TGTGCCAGCAGCTCCACCCCTGGGGCGGGGACCTACAATGAGCAGTTCTTC.

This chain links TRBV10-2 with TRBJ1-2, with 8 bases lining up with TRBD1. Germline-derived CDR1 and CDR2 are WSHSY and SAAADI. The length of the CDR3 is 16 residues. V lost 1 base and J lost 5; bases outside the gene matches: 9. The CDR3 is CASSEFQTGAVYGYTF. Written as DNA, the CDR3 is TGCGCCAGCAGTGAGTTCCAGACAGGGGCAGTATATGGCTACACCTTC.

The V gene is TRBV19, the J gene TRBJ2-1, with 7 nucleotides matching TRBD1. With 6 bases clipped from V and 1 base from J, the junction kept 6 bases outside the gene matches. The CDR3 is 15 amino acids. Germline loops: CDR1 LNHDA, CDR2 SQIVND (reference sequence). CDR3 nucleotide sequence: TGTGCCAGTAGCCATGACAGGGATTCCTACAATGAGCAGTTCTTC. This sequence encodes CASSHDRDSYNEQFF.

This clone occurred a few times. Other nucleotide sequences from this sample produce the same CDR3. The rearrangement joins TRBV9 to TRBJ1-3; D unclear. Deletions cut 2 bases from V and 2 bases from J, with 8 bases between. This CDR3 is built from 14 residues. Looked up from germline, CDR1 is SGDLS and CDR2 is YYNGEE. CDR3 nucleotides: TGTGCCAGCAGCGTTACGGTGGCTGGAAACACCATATATTTT. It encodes CASSVTVAGNTIYF.

The CDR3 here is CASSAGTGGVGTEAFF. The DNA for the CDR3 is TGTGCCAGTAGTGCCGGGACAGGGGGAGTGGGCACTGAAGCTTTCTTT. V and J are TRBV19 and TRBJ1-1; TRBD1 matches at 11 bases. From germline, CDR1 is LNHDA and CDR2 SQIVND (reference sequence). The CDR3 extends over 16 amino acids. The junction had 9 bases not matched to a gene; V was cut back by 5 bases and J by 4 bases.

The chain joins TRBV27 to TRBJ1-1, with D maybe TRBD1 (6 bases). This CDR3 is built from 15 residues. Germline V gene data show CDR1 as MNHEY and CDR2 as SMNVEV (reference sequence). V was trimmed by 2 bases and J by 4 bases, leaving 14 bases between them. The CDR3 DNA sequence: TGTGCCAGCAGTTTAAACCCTCCACAGGGCACTGAAGCTTTCTTT. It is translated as CASSLNPPQGTEAFF.

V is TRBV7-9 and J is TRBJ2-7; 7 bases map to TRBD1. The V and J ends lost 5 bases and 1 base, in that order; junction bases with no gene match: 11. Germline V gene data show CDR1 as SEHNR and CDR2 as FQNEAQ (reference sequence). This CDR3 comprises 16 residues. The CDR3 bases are TGTGCCAGCAGCCACCCCCGGGACAGAGGTTCCTACGAGCAGTACTTC. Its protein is CASSHPRDRGSYEQYF.

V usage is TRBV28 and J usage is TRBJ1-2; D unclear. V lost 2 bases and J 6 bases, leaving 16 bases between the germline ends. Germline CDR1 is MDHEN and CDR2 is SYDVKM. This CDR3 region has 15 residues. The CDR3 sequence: CASSLEGVRWHGYTF. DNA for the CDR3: TGTGCCAGCAGTTTAGAGGGAGTCAGGTGGCATGGCTACACCTTC.

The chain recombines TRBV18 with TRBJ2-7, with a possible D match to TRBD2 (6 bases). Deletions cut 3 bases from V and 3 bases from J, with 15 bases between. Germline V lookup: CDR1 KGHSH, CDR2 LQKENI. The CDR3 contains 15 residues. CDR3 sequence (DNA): TGTGCCAGCTCACCCCCTGCGGGAACTCTCTACGAGCAGTACTTC. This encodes CASSPPAGTLYEQYF.